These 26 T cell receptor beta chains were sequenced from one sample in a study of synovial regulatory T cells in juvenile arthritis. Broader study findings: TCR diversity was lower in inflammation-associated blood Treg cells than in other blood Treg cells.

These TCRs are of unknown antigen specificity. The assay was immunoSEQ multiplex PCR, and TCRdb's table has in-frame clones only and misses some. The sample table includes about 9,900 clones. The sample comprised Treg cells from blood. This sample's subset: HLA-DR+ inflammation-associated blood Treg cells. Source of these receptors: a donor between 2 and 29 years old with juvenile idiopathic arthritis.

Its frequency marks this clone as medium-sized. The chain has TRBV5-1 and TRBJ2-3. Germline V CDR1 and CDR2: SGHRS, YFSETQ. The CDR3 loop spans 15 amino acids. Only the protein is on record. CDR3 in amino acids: CASSFNGPRTDTQYF.

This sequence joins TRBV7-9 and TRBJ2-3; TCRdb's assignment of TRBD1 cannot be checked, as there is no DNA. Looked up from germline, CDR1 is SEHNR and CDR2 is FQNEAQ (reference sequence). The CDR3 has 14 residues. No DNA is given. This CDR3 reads CASSLMGLTDTQYF.

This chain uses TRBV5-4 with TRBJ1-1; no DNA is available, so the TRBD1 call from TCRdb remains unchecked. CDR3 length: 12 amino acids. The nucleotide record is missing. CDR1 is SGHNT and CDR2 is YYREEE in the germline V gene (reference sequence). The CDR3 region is CASSPTGSEAFF.

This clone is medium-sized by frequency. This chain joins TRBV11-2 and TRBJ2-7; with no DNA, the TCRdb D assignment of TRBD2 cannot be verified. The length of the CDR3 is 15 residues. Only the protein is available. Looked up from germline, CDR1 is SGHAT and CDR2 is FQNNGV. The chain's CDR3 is CASSLDPTFSYEQYF.

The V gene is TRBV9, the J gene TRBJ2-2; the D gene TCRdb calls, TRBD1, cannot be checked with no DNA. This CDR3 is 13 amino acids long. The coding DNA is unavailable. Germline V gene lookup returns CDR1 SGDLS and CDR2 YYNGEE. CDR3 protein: CASSVHITGELFF.

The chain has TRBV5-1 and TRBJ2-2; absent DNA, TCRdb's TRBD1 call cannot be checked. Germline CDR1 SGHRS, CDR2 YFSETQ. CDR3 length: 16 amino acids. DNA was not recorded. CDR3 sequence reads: CASSQTGGPNTGELFF. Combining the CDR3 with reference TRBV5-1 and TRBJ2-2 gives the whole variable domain KAGVTQTPRYLIKTRGQQVTLSCSPISGHRSVSWYQQTPGQGLQFLFEYFSETQRNKGNFPGRFSGRQFSNSRSEMNVSTLELGDSALYLCASSQTGGPNTGELFFGEGSRLTVL.

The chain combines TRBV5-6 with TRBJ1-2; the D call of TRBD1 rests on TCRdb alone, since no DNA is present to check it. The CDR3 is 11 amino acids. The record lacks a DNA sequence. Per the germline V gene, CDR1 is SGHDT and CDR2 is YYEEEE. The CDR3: CASSRDRVSAF. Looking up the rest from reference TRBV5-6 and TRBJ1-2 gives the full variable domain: DAGVTQSPTHLIKTRGQQVTLRCSPKSGHDTVSWYQQALGQGPQFIFQYYEEEERQRGNFPDRFSGHQFPNYSSELNVNALLLGDSALYLCASSRDRVSAFGSGTRLTVV.

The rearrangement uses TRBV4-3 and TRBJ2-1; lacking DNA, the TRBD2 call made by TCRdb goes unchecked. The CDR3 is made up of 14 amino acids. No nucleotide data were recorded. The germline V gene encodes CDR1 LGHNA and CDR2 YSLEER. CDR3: CASSQPEDGNEQFF.

The CDR3 reads CASSLGGFDGYTF. The chain links TRBV27 to TRBJ1-2. CDR1 MNHEY and CDR2 SMNVEV come from the germline V gene (reference sequence). This CDR3 has 13 residues. The DNA is not on file.

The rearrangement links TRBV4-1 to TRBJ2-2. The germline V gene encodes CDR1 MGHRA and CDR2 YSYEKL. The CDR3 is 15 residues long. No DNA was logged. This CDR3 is CASSQDTRNTGELFF.

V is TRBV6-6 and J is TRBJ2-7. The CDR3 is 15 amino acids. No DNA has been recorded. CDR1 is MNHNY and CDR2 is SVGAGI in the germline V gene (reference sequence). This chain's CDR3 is CASSYRVALRYEQYF.

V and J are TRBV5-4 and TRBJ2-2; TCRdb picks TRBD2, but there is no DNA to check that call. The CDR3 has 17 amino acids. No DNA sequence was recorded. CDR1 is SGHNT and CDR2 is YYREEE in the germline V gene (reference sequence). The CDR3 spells CASSPTSGGRGTGELFF.

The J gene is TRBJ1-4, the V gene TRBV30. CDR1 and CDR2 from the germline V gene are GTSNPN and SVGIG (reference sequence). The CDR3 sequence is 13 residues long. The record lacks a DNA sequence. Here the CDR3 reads CAWRDGFDEKLFF.

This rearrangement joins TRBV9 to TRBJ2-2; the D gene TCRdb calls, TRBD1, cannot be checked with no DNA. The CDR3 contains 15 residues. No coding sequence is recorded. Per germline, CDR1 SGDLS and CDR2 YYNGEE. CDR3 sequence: CASSLDRANTGELFF.

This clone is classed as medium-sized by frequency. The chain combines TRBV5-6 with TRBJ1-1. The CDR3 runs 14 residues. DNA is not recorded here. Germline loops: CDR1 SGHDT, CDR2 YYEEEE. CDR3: CASSLLGGGPEAFF.

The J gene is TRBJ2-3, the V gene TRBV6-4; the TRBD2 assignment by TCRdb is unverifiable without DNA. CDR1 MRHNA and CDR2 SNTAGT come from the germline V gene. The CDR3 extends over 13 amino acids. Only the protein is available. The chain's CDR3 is CASSEFPVDTQYF.

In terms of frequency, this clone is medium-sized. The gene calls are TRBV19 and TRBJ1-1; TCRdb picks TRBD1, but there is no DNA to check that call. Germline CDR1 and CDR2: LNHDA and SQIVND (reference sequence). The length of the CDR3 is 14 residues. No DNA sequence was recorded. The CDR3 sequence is CASSTWDRNTEAFF.

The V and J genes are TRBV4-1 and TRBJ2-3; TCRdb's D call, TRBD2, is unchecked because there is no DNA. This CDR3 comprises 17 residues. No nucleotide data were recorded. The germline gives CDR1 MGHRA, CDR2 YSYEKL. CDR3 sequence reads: CASSQGVGGLATDTQYF.

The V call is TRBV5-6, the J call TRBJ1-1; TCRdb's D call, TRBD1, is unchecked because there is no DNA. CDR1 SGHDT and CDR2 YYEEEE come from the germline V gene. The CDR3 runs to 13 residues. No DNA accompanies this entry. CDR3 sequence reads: CASSFRVDTEAFF.

The CDR3 region is CASSFRSVTNTGELFF. The chain has TRBV28 and TRBJ2-2; the TCRdb D gene call, TRBD2, has no DNA to confirm it. CDR3 length equals 16 residues. A DNA sequence was not provided. Germline V gene data show CDR1 as MDHEN and CDR2 as SYDVKM.

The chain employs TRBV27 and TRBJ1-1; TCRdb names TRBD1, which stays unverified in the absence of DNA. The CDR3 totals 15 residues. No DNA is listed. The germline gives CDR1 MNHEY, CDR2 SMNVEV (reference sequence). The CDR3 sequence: CASSFSAQGSTEAFF.

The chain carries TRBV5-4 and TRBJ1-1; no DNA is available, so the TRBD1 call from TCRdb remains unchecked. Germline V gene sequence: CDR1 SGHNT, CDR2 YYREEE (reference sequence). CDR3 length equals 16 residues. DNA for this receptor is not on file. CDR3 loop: CACREGQGISNTEAFF.

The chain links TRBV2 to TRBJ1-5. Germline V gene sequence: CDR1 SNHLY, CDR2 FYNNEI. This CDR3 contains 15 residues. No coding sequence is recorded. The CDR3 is CASSVEGVGNQPQHF.

The CDR3 here is CASSFGPGETGELFF. The rearrangement uses TRBV7-6 and TRBJ2-2. The CDR3 extends over 15 amino acids. Nucleotide data are not available. Germline loops: CDR1 SGHVS, CDR2 FNYEAQ.

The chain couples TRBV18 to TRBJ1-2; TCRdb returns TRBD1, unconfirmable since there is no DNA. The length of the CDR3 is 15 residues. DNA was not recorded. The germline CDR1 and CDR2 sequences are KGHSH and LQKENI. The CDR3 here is CASSPPRTDSYGYTF.

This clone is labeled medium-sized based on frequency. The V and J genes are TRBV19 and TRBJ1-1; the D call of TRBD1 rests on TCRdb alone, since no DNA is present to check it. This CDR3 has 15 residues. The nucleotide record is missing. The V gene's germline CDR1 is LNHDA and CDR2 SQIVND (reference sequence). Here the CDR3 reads CASSPWDSANTEAFF.